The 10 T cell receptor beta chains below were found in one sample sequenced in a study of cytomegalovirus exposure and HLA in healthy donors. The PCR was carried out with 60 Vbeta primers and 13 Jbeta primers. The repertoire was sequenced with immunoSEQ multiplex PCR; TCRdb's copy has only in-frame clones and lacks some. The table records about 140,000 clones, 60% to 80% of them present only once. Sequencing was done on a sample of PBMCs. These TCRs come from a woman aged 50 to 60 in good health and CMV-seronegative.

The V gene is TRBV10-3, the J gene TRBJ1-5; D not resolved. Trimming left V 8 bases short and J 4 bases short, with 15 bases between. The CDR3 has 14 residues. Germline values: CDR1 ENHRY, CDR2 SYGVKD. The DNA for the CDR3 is TGTGCCATCTCCGGGATCCGGGGAAATCAGCCCCAGCATTTT. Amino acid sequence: CAISGIRGNQPQHF.

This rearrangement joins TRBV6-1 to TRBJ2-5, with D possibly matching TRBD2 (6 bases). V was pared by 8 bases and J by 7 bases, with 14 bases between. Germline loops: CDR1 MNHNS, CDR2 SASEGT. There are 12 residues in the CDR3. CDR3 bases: TGTGCCAGCTCTACAGGAGCGGGGACCCAGTACTTC. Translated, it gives CASSTGAGTQYF.

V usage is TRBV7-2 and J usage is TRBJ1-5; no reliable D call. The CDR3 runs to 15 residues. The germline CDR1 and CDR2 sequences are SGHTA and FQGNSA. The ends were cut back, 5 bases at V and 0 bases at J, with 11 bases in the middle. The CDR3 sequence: CASSLNRVSNQPQHF. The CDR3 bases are TGTGCCAGCAGCCTAAACAGAGTTAGCAATCAGCCCCAGCATTTT.

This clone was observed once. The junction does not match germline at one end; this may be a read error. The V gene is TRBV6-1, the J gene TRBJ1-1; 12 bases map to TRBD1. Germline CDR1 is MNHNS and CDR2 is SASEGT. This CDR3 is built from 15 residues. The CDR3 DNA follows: TGTGCCATCGAAGCCTCCGAGGGACAGGGGGCTCGAGTAATCTTT. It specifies CAIEASEGQGARVIF.

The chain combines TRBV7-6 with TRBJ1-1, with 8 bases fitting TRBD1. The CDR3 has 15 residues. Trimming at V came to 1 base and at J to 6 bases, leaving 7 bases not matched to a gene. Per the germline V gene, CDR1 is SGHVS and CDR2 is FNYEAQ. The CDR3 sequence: CASSLVADRGAEAFF. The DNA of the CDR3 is TGTGCCAGCAGCTTAGTTGCAGACAGGGGAGCTGAAGCTTTCTTT.

The CDR3 DNA sequence: TGCGCCAGCAGTGCTCGGGGGAGTGGAGATACGCAGTATTTT. Translated, it gives CASSARGSGDTQYF. V usage is TRBV10-1 and J usage is TRBJ2-3, with D possibly being TRBD2 (6 bases). The V gene's germline CDR1 is WNHNN and CDR2 SYGVQD (reference sequence). Trimming left V 4 bases short and J 5 bases short, with 13 bases between. The CDR3 is 14 residues long.

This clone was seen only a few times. This chain's CDR3 is CASSDLADTDTQYF. The CDR3 region has the DNA TGTGCCAGCAGTGACTTAGCGGACACAGATACGCAGTATTTT. The chain links TRBV6-4 to TRBJ2-3, with D perhaps matching TRBD2 (6 bases). This CDR3 comprises 14 residues. Germline loops: CDR1 MRHNA, CDR2 SNTAGT. Trimming removed 1 base from V and 2 bases from J, with 7 bases in between.

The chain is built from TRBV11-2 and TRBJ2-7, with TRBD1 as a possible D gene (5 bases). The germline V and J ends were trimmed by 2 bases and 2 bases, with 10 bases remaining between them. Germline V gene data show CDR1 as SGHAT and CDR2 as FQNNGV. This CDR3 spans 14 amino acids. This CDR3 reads CASSLPGSAYEQYF. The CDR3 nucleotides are TGTGCCAGCAGCTTACCAGGGTCGGCCTACGAGCAGTACTTC.

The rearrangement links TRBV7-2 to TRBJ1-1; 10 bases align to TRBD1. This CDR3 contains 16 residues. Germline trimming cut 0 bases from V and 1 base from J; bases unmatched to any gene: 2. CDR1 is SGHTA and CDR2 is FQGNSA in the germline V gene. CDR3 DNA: TGTGCCAGCAGCTTAGCGACAGGGGGCAGGAACACTGAAGCTTTCTTT. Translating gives CASSLATGGRNTEAFF.

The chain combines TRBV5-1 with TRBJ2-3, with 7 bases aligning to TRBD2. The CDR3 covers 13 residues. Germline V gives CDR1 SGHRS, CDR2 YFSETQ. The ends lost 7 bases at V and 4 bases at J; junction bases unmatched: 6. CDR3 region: CASSQLAPDTQYF. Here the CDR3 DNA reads TGCGCCAGCTCGCAACTAGCGCCAGATACGCAGTATTTT.